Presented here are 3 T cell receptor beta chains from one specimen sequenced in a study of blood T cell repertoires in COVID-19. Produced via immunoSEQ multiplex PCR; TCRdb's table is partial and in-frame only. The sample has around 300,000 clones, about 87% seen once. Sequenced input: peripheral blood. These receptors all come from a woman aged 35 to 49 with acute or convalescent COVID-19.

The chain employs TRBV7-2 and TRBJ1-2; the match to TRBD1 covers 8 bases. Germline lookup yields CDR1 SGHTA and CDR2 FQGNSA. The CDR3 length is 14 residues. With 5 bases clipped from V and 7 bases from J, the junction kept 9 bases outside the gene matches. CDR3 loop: CASSGTTGDGGYTF. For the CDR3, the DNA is TGTGCCAGCAGCGGAACGACAGGGGATGGTGGCTACACCTTC.

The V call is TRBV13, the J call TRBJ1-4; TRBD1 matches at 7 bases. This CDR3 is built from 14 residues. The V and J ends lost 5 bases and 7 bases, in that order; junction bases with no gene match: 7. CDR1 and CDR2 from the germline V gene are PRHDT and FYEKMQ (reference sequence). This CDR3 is CASSPRQGGEKLFF. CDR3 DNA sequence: TGTGCCAGCAGCCCGAGACAGGGCGGTGAAAAACTGTTTTTT.

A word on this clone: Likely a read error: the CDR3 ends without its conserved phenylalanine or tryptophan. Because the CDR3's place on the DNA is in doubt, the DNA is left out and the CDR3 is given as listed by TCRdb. CDR3 loop: CASSQYRGPDRWLHL. The chain uses TRBV23-1 and TRBJ1-2; the DNA was not used to check the table's D call, TRBD1. TRBV23-1 is an open reading frame, and its role is uncertain. The CDR3 spans 15 amino acids, including both terminal residues.